The 2 T cell receptor delta chains presented below share a single source sample, sequenced in a study of γδ T cells in repeated Plasmodium falciparum infection. TCRdb re-processed the multiplex PCR reads using CATT. The profile shows more than 45,000 delta-chain clones, over 1.5% of them singletons. Flow sorting of PBMC yielded separate Vgamma9/Vdelta2+ and Vdelta2-negative gammadelta T cell populations for bulk repertoire analysis. Material for sequencing was gamma-delta T cells from blood. The receptor source for this set is a pool of human donors (malaria-infected and uninfected, not separated).

This clone was observed a few times. The amino acid sequence in TCRdb belongs to a much larger clone and departs from this DNA's translation at residue 14, likely a sequencing read error; the sequence shown is translated from the DNA. The rearrangement joins TRDV1 to TRDJ1, with 8 positions matching TRDD2. TCRdb lists no J gene, so it was determined here by aligning the DNA to germline. Germline V CDR1 and CDR2: TSWWSYY, QGS. This CDR3 is 23 amino acids long. Trimming at V came to 2 bases and at J to 0 bases, leaving 26 bases not matched to a gene. The CDR3 bases are TGTGCTCTTGGGGAATTCCGGCGGCCTTCCTATCGTGTCAGGCTACTCTACACCGATAAACTCATCTTT. Protein product: CALGEFRRPSYRVRLLYTDKLIF.

Points on this clone: TCRdb assigns this DNA the protein of a much larger clone, which departs from its translation at residue 6; this likely reflects a read error, and the protein shown comes from translating the DNA. No J gene call was made, and the V gene is TRDV1; the table gives TRDD3 as D, unverified against the DNA. CDR1 is TSWWSYY, CDR2 QGS, per germline. This CDR3 is 21 amino acids long. The CDR3 region has the DNA TGTGCTCTTGGGGAACATCCGAGGTACTGGGGAATGGTTCGGTACACCGATAAGCTCATCTTT. Translation gives CALGEHPRYWGMVRYTDKLIF.